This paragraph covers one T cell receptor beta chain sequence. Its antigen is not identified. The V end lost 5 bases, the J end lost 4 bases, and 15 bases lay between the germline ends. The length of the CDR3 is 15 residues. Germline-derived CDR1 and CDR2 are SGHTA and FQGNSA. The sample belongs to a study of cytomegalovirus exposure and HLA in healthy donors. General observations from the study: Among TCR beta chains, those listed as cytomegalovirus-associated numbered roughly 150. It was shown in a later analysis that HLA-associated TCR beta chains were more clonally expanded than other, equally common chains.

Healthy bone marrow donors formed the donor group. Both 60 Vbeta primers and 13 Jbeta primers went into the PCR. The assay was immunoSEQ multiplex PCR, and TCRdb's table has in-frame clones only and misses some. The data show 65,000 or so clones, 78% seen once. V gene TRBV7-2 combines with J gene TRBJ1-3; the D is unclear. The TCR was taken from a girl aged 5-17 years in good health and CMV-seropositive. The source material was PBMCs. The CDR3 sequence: CASSIRVSLGNTIYF. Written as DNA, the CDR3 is TGTGCCAGCAGCATCCGAGTTTCCCTCGGAAACACCATATATTTT.